The 32 T cell receptor beta chains below all came from one sample that was sequenced in a study of graft-versus-host responses after intestinal transplantation. These receptors are not linked to any known antigen. This table comes from immunoSEQ multiplex PCR, and its TCRdb copy is limited to in-frame clones, with some not included. The repertoire has more than 80,000 clones, roughly four fifths of them found once; the top ten carry roughly 15%. The sequenced sample was unstimulated CD8+ T cells sorted from spleen or lymph node cells, obtained before intestinal transplant. The receptors were sampled from a human donor who received an intestinal transplant.

The chain is built from TRBV7-9 and TRBJ1-4, with TRBD1 matching 12 bases. Germline values: CDR1 SEHNR, CDR2 FQNEAQ (reference sequence). After removal of 5 bases from V and 7 bases from J, the junction contained 14 bases not matched to a gene. The CDR3 has 18 residues. CDR3 loop: CASSAKLGQGARPEKLFF. CDR3 coding DNA: TGTGCCAGCAGCGCAAAGCTGGGACAGGGGGCACGCCCTGAAAAACTGTTTTTT. The complete variable domain, with remaining parts taken from reference TRBV7-9 and TRBJ1-4, reads DTGVSQNPRHKITKRGQNVTFRCDPISEHNRLYWYRQTLGQGPEFLTYFQNEAQLEKSRLLSDRFSAERPKGSFSTLEIQRTEQGDSAMYLCASSAKLGQGARPEKLFFGSGTQLSVL.

The chain combines TRBV4-1 with TRBJ2-1, with no clear D. Trimming took off 2 bases at V and 6 bases at J, with 17 bases between the two ends. This CDR3 region has 16 residues. Germline CDR1 is MGHRA and CDR2 is YSYEKL. The CDR3 region has the DNA TGCGCCAGCAGCCAACCAGCGCGTGATTTGACCAATGAGCAGTTCTTC. This sequence encodes CASSQPARDLTNEQFF.

The chain employs TRBV28 and TRBJ2-1; D is undetermined. Germline loops: CDR1 MDHEN, CDR2 SYDVKM. This CDR3 contains 13 residues. Trimming removed 2 bases at V and 9 bases at J, with 11 bases between. CDR3 residues: CASSLTGVSEQFF. CDR3 nucleotides: TGTGCCAGCAGTTTAACCGGAGTGAGTGAGCAGTTCTTC.

The CDR3 here is CASSYSGGDTQYF. As DNA, the CDR3 is TGTGCCAGCAGTTACTCAGGAGGGGATACGCAGTATTTT. The rearrangement links TRBV6-5 to TRBJ2-3; TRBD2 might be the D (6 bases). The CDR3 has 13 amino acids. Trimming pared 0 bases from V and 6 bases from J, leaving 7 bases between. CDR1 is MNHEY, CDR2 SVGAGI, per germline.

The V call is TRBV10-2, the J call TRBJ1-1; TRBD1 matches at 7 bases. The CDR3 contains 14 residues. Trimming took 1 base from V and 5 from J; bases not matched to a gene: 4. The V gene's germline CDR1 is WSHSY and CDR2 SAAADI. CDR3 DNA: TGCGCCAGCAGTGAGTACAGGGGAGGTACTGAAGCTTTCTTT. Translated, it gives CASSEYRGGTEAFF.

The rearrangement joins TRBV4-1 to TRBJ2-7, with D unclear. CDR3 size: 14 residues. V shed 4 bases and J shed 3 bases, with 13 bases lying between them. Germline CDR1 is MGHRA and CDR2 is YSYEKL. CDR3 in amino acids: CASSPQLGYYEQYF. In nucleotides, the CDR3 is TGCGCCAGCAGCCCCCAACTCGGCTACTACGAGCAGTACTTC.

The genes are TRBV18 and TRBJ2-7, with TRBD1 identical over 7 bases. J was trimmed by 2 bases and V by 6 bases; bases with no gene match: 10. This CDR3 is 15 amino acids long. Germline assignment: CDR1 KGHSH and CDR2 LQKENI. CDR3 sequence reads: CASSPRQGPTYEQYF. CDR3 sequence (DNA): TGTGCCAGCTCCCCCCGACAGGGTCCTACCTACGAGCAGTACTTC.

Here the CDR3 reads CASSPGLAGEETQYF. In DNA, the CDR3 is TGTGCCAGCAGCCCGGGACTAGCGGGAGAGGAGACCCAGTACTTC. V gene TRBV28 combines with J gene TRBJ2-5, with 14 bases that match TRBD2. The trim removed 6 bases at V and 5 bases at J, leaving 5 bases unmatched. This CDR3 comprises 15 residues. Germline-derived CDR1 and CDR2 are MDHEN and SYDVKM.

The J gene is TRBJ2-3, the V gene TRBV29-1, with 7 nucleotides matching TRBD2. With V trimmed by 6 bases and J by 2 bases, 11 bases remained unmatched. The germline CDR1 and CDR2 sequences are SQVTM and ANQGSEA. CDR3 length: 15 amino acids. The CDR3: CSVSQTGGFTDTQYF. The CDR3 DNA reads TGCAGCGTATCTCAAACGGGAGGATTCACAGATACGCAGTATTTT.

This clone is a singleton in its sample. J is TRBJ1-5 and V is TRBV5-1; 10 bases match TRBD1. CDR3 length equals 15 residues. V shed 3 bases and J 4 bases; nucleotides not matched to a gene: 4. Germline V gene lookup returns CDR1 SGHRS and CDR2 YFSETQ. The CDR3 here is CASSSGTGDNQPQHF. As DNA, the CDR3 is TGCGCCAGCAGCTCCGGGACAGGGGATAATCAGCCCCAGCATTTT.

The V gene is TRBV2, the J gene TRBJ1-1; the D gene is possibly TRBD1 (6 bases). CDR3 size: 15 residues. Per the germline V gene, CDR1 is SNHLY and CDR2 is FYNNEI. Trimming removed 8 bases at V and 1 base at J, with 17 bases between. DNA of the CDR3: TGTGCCAGCGTTCTACAGGGCTCCGCGAACACTGAAGCTTTCTTT. Protein: CASVLQGSANTEAFF.

The chain employs TRBV2 and TRBJ1-1, with a tentative D call TRBD1 (6 bases). The CDR3 length is 14 residues. The V gene lost 8 bases and the J gene lost 0 bases, with 13 bases spanning the gap. Germline loops: CDR1 SNHLY, CDR2 FYNNEI. CDR3 loop: CASGAGAMNTEAFF. CDR3 in DNA: TGTGCCAGCGGGGCAGGGGCTATGAACACTGAAGCTTTCTTT. Supplemented by reference TRBV2 and TRBJ1-1, the full variable domain reads EPEVTQTPSHQVTQMGQEVILRCVPISNHLYFYWYRQILGQKVEFLVSFYNNEISEKSEIFDDQFSVERPDGSNFTLKIRSTKLEDSAMYFCASGAGAMNTEAFFGQGTRLTVV.

This clone turned up a few times. V is TRBV6-1 and J is TRBJ2-7, with 13 bases that match TRBD2. After removal of 3 bases from V and 0 bases from J, the junction contained 11 bases not matched to a gene. Germline V gene sequence: CDR1 MNHNS, CDR2 SASEGT. This CDR3 is built from 19 residues. CDR3: CASSDFGTSGIPPSYEQYF. The CDR3 coding sequence is TGTGCCAGCAGTGACTTCGGGACTAGCGGGATCCCTCCCTCCTACGAGCAGTACTTC.

The V and J genes are TRBV11-1 and TRBJ2-7, with a weak D call TRBD1 (5 bases). The CDR3 contains 13 residues. The V gene lost 5 bases and the J gene lost 3 bases, with 11 bases spanning the gap. CDR1 is SGHAT, CDR2 FQDESV, per germline (reference sequence). The CDR3 spells CASSPTTVYEQYF. The CDR3 bases are TGTGCCAGCAGCCCGACGACAGTCTACGAGCAGTACTTC.

The table lists this clone with a count of one. This chain uses TRBV6-5 with TRBJ2-7, with 11 nucleotides matching TRBD2. Trimming at V came to 7 bases and at J to 0 bases, leaving 2 bases not matched to a gene. The CDR3 contains 14 residues. Germline V gives CDR1 MNHEY, CDR2 SVGAGI. The chain's CDR3 is CASKLAGGSYEQYF. DNA for the CDR3: TGTGCCAGCAAGCTAGCGGGGGGCTCCTACGAGCAGTACTTC.

This sequence joins TRBV10-1 and TRBJ2-2, with a weak D call TRBD2 (5 bases). Germline values: CDR1 WNHNN, CDR2 SYGVQD (reference sequence). This CDR3 spans 17 amino acids. Trimming stripped 2 bases from V and 0 bases from J, with 13 bases between. The CDR3 region is CASSETPELANTGELFF. The DNA of the CDR3 is TGCGCCAGCAGTGAGACGCCCGAACTAGCGAACACCGGGGAGCTGTTTTTT.

J is TRBJ2-5 and V is TRBV5-1; D not certain. The germline V gene has CDR1 SGHRS and CDR2 YFSETQ. The V gene lost 0 bases and the J gene lost 3 bases, with 3 bases spanning the gap. This CDR3 has 12 amino acids. CDR3 nucleotide sequence: TGCGCCAGCAGCTTGGCCAAAGAGACCCAGTACTTC. Amino acid sequence: CASSLAKETQYF.

The chain carries TRBV27 and TRBJ2-7; 13 nucleotides align to TRBD2. This CDR3 is built from 15 residues. Germline V gene sequence: CDR1 MNHEY, CDR2 SMNVEV (reference sequence). With 2 bases clipped from V and 5 bases from J, the junction kept 3 bases outside the gene matches. In DNA, the CDR3 is TGTGCCAGCAGTTTAGATGGACTAGCGGGAGACGAGCAGTACTTC. Residues: CASSLDGLAGDEQYF.

This clone has a single count. The rearrangement uses TRBV9 and TRBJ2-5, with 9 bases fitting TRBD2. Losses at the gene ends were 3 bases for V and 1 base for J; bases not matched to a gene: 4. There are 15 residues in the CDR3. Germline V lookup: CDR1 SGDLS, CDR2 YYNGEE. The CDR3 protein is CASSAIAGAQETQYF. The DNA of the CDR3 is TGTGCCAGCAGCGCCATAGCGGGAGCCCAAGAGACCCAGTACTTC.

The chain joins TRBV29-1 to TRBJ2-1; tentatively, D is TRBD2 (5 bases). Germline-derived CDR1 and CDR2 are SQVTM and ANQGSEA. Trimming shortened V by 2 bases and J by 3 bases, and 11 bases separated the two germline ends. The CDR3 is made up of 14 amino acids. The CDR3 spells CSVEPGEFYNEQFF. The CDR3 DNA is TGCAGCGTTGAACCCGGGGAATTCTACAATGAGCAGTTCTTC.

V and J are TRBV5-6 and TRBJ2-1; no definite D call. V was shortened by 3 bases and J by 12 bases, with 7 bases between the two germline ends. This CDR3 spans 10 amino acids. Looked up from germline, CDR1 is SGHDT and CDR2 is YYEEEE. In nucleotides, the CDR3 is TGTGCCAGCAGCTCCGACGGGCAGTTCTTC. Amino acid sequence: CASSSDGQFF. Full variable domain (rest looked up from reference TRBV5-6 and TRBJ2-1): DAGVTQSPTHLIKTRGQQVTLRCSPKSGHDTVSWYQQALGQGPQFIFQYYEEEERQRGNFPDRFSGHQFPNYSSELNVNALLLGDSALYLCASSSDGQFFGPGTRLTVL.

The chain couples TRBV6-5 to TRBJ1-5; D might be TRBD1 (5 bases). V was trimmed by 0 bases and J by 7 bases, leaving 10 bases between them. The CDR3 spans 14 residues. CDR1 is MNHEY, CDR2 SVGAGI, per germline. The CDR3 is CASSYSQGGQPQHF. In nucleotides, the CDR3 is TGTGCCAGCAGTTACTCGCAGGGAGGCCAGCCCCAGCATTTT.

V is TRBV6-5 and J is TRBJ1-1; 8 positions match TRBD1. Germline-derived CDR1 and CDR2 are MNHEY and SVGAGI. The length of the CDR3 is 13 residues. The ends lost 5 bases at V and 3 bases at J; junction bases unmatched: 2. This chain's CDR3 is CASSRQGHTEAFF. The CDR3 DNA reads as TGTGCCAGCAGTCGACAGGGGCACACTGAAGCTTTCTTT.

V usage is TRBV2 and J usage is TRBJ2-7; maybe TRBD1 (5 bases). Germline V gene sequence: CDR1 SNHLY, CDR2 FYNNEI. The CDR3 covers 12 residues. Trimming cost V 3 bases and J 5 bases, with 8 bases left between them. The CDR3 protein is CASSDRANEQYF. CDR3 coding DNA: TGTGCCAGCAGTGACAGGGCAAACGAGCAGTACTTC.

This rearrangement joins TRBV15 to TRBJ2-1, with D perhaps TRBD1 (5 bases). CDR3 length: 17 amino acids. V was clipped by 1 base and J by 4 bases, with 17 bases between them. CDR1 is LNHNV and CDR2 is YYDKDF in the germline V gene (reference sequence). The CDR3 DNA is TGTGCCACCAGCAGAGGCGTGTGGGGCAGTCAGTACAATGAGCAGTTCTTC. This codes for CATSRGVWGSQYNEQFF.

The chain couples TRBV30 to TRBJ2-6, with TRBD2 matching 10 bases. The V gene's germline CDR1 is GTSNPN and CDR2 SVGIG (reference sequence). This CDR3 spans 19 amino acids. Unmatched junction bases numbered 14, after V lost 4 bases and J lost 2 bases. The CDR3 loop reads CAWTKLAGKRRAGANVLTF. For the CDR3, the DNA is TGTGCCTGGACCAAACTAGCGGGAAAAAGAAGGGCTGGGGCCAACGTCCTGACTTTC.

This clone was detected only once. The CDR3 nucleotides are TGTGCCAGCAGTTTAACAACAGGGGGGACCACTGAAGCTTTCTTT. Its protein product is CASSLTTGGTTEAFF. V and J are TRBV28 and TRBJ1-1; TRBD1 matches 8 bases. The V and J ends lost 2 bases and 4 bases, in that order; junction bases with no gene match: 6. Germline CDR1 reads MDHEN; CDR2 reads SYDVKM. This CDR3 has 15 amino acids.

This sequence joins TRBV11-3 and TRBJ2-1, with a weak D call TRBD1 (6 bases). The CDR3 totals 14 residues. With 5 bases removed from V and 7 bases from J, the gap between germline ends came to 15 bases. Germline V gene data show CDR1 as SGHNT and CDR2 as YENEEA. The DNA of the CDR3 is TGTGCCAGCAGCCTAAGGGGGTCGACGAATGAGCAGTTCTTC. The encoded protein is CASSLRGSTNEQFF.

V gene TRBV27 combines with J gene TRBJ2-1; D not certain. This CDR3 contains 11 residues. Trimming shortened V by 5 bases and J by 4 bases, and 3 bases separated the two germline ends. The V gene's germline CDR1 is MNHEY and CDR2 SMNVEV (reference sequence). The CDR3, as DNA: TGTGCCAGCAGTCGTTACAATGAGCAGTTCTTC. This translates into CASSRYNEQFF.

This clone was seen just once. The chain has TRBV27 and TRBJ2-1; unclear D gene. Germline V lookup: CDR1 MNHEY, CDR2 SMNVEV (reference sequence). The V and J ends lost 4 bases and 3 bases respectively, with 4 bases between them. CDR3 size: 12 residues. The CDR3 sequence is CASSYGYNEQFF. The CDR3 DNA reads TGTGCCAGCAGTTATGGCTACAATGAGCAGTTCTTC.

The chain joins TRBV6-5 to TRBJ2-5; 13 bases agree with TRBD2. The V segment lost 4 bases and the J segment 4 bases; nucleotides outside the gene matches: 3. This CDR3 is 15 amino acids long. Germline CDR1 and CDR2: MNHEY and SVGAGI. The DNA for the CDR3 is TGTGCCAGCAGTTCCTGGACTAGCGGGAGAGAGACCCAGTACTTC. It translates to CASSSWTSGRETQYF.

The J gene is TRBJ2-2, the V gene TRBV11-2; D unclear. The CDR3 loop spans 13 amino acids. V was clipped by 1 base and J by 8 bases, with 8 bases between them. Per germline, CDR1 SGHAT and CDR2 FQNNGV. The CDR3 nucleotides read TGTGCCAGCAGCTTAGGCCGGGCAGGGGAGCTGTTTTTT. Translation gives CASSLGRAGELFF.